This T cell receptor beta chain was identified in a study of identical twins. General study points: Twins' surplus sharing was weaker for beta out-of-frame sequences. Recombination models fit unrelated individuals' TCR alpha sharing but underestimated twins'.

TCRdb independently ran MiXCR on the 5' RACE reads; one entry per CDR3 protein. Altogether under 300,000 distinct CDR3 sequences are present, about 13% being singletons, with the ten largest covering about 4.1%. This clonotype was seen ten or more times. Its antigen remains unidentified. This CDR3 is built from 15 residues. Deletions cut 1 base from V and 6 bases from J, with 15 bases between. Looked up from germline, CDR1 is KGHSH and CDR2 is LQKENI. Separately, the same data were catalogued under a study of yellow fever vaccine responses in identical twins.

The V call is TRBV18, the J call TRBJ1-1, with D possibly TRBD1 on 6 matching bases. The sequenced sample was memory (CD45RO+) T cells sorted from blood. The receptor's source is a woman younger than 35 in good health. Written as DNA, the CDR3 is TGTGCCAGCTCACCACGGGGGCTGGAAGCGGCTGAAGCTTTCTTT. The encoded protein is CASSPRGLEAAEAFF. Filled out from reference TRBV18 and TRBJ1-1, the complete variable domain reads NAGVMQNPRHLVRRRGQEARLRCSPMKGHSHVYWYRQLPEEGLKFMVYLQKENIIDESGMPKERFSAEFPKEGPSILRIQQVVRGDSAAYFCASSPRGLEAAEAFFGQGTRLTVV.